These T cell receptor beta chains were read from a single sample in a study of cytomegalovirus exposure and HLA in healthy donors. Generated by immunoSEQ multiplex PCR, the TCRdb table keeps only in-frame clones and is missing some. Of over 70,000 clones listed, roughly 67% are singletons. The sample was PBMCs. These receptors all come from a man aged 40-49 years in good health and CMV-seropositive. The CDR3 runs from the conserved cysteine through the conserved F or W. D genes are given only for firm matches. Clone size is not always given. Where it is, it says once, few, many or a class for expanded clones.

abundance	j_gene	d_gene	v_gene	CDR3nt	CDR3aa
-	TRBJ1-2	-	TRBV28	TGTGCCAGCAGCCCGGAGGGGACGCGGGTACGATATGGCTACACCTTC	CASSPEGTRVRYGYTF
-	TRBJ1-4	-	TRBV28	TGTGCCAGCAGTACGGTCACAGACGAAAAACTGTTTTTT	CASSTVTDEKLFF
-	TRBJ1-2	-	TRBV6-5	TGTGCCAGCCTGGGCGGGGATGAAGCTAACTATGGCTACACCTTC	CASLGGDEANYGYTF
few	TRBJ2-3	-	TRBV5-1	TGCGCCAGCAGCTTGGAAGCGCGACCTAGCACAGATACGCAGTATTTT	CASSLEARPSTDTQYF
-	TRBJ2-7	TRBD1	TRBV5-5	TGTGCCAGCAGCACACCGGGACAGGAGAACTCCTACGAGCAGTACTTC	CASSTPGQENSYEQYF
-	TRBJ1-1	TRBD1	TRBV30	TGTGCCTGGGGAAGGACAGGGGTTACGATGAACACTGAAGCTTTCTTT	CAWGRTGVTMNTEAFF
-	TRBJ2-5	TRBD2	TRBV9	TGTGCCAGCAGCGTAGGGGTTAGCGGGAGCCTGGGGTTACAAGAGACCCAGTACTTC	CASSVGVSGSLGLQETQYF
-	TRBJ1-1	-	TRBV6-1	TGTGCCAGCAGTGAACCTTACAGGCACACTGAAGCTTTCTTT	CASSEPYRHTEAFF
-	TRBJ1-1	-	TRBV4-3	TGCGCCAGCAGCCATTTGGGGCAGGGCAAAGGTGAAGCTTTCTTT	CASSHLGQGKGEAFF
-	TRBJ2-7	-	TRBV18	TGTGCCAGCTCACCAAACAGGGACGAGCAGTACTTC	CASSPNRDEQYF
-	TRBJ1-5	-	TRBV5-1	TGCGCCAGCAAGGCGGGCAACGATAATCAGCCCCAGCATTTT	CASKAGNDNQPQHF
-	TRBJ1-6	-	TRBV7-2	TGTGCCAGCAGCCCTACGGTAAGAGGCGGTAATTCACCCCTCCACTTT	CASSPTVRGGNSPLHF
-	TRBJ1-4	-	TRBV5-6	TGTGCCAGCAGCCAACCCCGGGACAATGAACGAAAACTGTTTTTT	CASSQPRDNERKLFF
-	TRBJ1-1	-	TRBV18	TGTGCCAGCTCACCTCCGGGACTGTCGGGTGAAGCTTTCTTT	CASSPPGLSGEAFF
-	TRBJ1-1	-	TRBV29-1	TGCAGCGTCCGGACAGATTCGAACACTGAAGCTTTCTTT	CSVRTDSNTEAFF
-	TRBJ1-1	-	TRBV10-3	TGTGCCATCAGTGCCCGAGGGGGTGACACCGAAGCTTTCTTT	CAISARGGDTEAFF
-	TRBJ2-3	TRBD2	TRBV6-5	TGTGCCAGCAGTTACTCGACAGCGGGAGGGGCAGATACGCAGTATTTT	CASSYSTAGGADTQYF
-	TRBJ1-1	-	TRBV19	TGTGCCAGTAGTATAGATCTTTTGGTGGCCCGGGGGGCTTTCTTT	CASSIDLLVARGAFF
-	TRBJ1-1	TRBD1	TRBV20-1	TGCAGTCCCGGGACAGGCTCCGAAGCTTTCTTT	CSPGTGSEAFF
-	TRBJ1-1	TRBD1	TRBV7-3	TGTGCCAGCCGGTTGGGACAGGGACGGAAAGCTTTCTTT	CASRLGQGRKAFF
-	TRBJ1-1	TRBD1	TRBV9	TGTGCCAGCAGCGTAGTATCAGGACAGGGCGACACTGAAGCTTTCTTT	CASSVVSGQGDTEAFF
few	TRBJ2-3	-	TRBV11-3	TGTGCCAGCAGCTTAACTAGCCAGACAGATACGCAGTATTTT	CASSLTSQTDTQYF
-	TRBJ2-7	-	TRBV20-1	TGCAGTGCTAGAGTGCGGGAGCAGTACTTC	CSARVREQYF
-	TRBJ1-2	TRBD1	TRBV5-6	TGTGCCAGCAGCATTACCGGGACAGGGGTTTATGGCTACACCTTC	CASSITGTGVYGYTF
-	TRBJ1-5	TRBD1	TRBV6-1	TGTGCCACCGAAGACAGGGGTAGCAATCAGCCCCAGCATTTT	CATEDRGSNQPQHF
once	TRBJ2-5	TRBD1	TRBV5-1	TGCGCCAGCAGCCTCAGCACGGGACAGGGGGCAGAGACCCAGTACTTC	CASSLSTGQGAETQYF